The entry that follows covers one T cell receptor beta chain sequence. This entry belongs to a study of blood T cell repertoires in COVID-19. Researchers sorted participants into cohorts using their self-reported clinical history. Trimming removed 1 base from V and 10 bases from J; junction bases left unmatched: 6. Germline CDR1 reads MNHEY; CDR2 reads SMNVEV (reference sequence). The CDR3 runs 15 residues. Measured with immunoSEQ multiplex PCR; TCRdb has only the in-frame clones, and not every one. The data hold a few hundred thousand clones, with roughly 87% observed a single time. The sequenced material came from PBMCs or T cells enriched from blood (not recorded which). The genes are TRBV27 and TRBJ1-6; 8 bases align to TRBD1. This receptor was obtained from a man between 18 and 29 years old with acute COVID-19. The CDR3 DNA is TGTGCCAGCAGTTTATTTTCGGACAGGGACTCACCCCTCCACTTT. It translates to CASSLFSDRDSPLHF.